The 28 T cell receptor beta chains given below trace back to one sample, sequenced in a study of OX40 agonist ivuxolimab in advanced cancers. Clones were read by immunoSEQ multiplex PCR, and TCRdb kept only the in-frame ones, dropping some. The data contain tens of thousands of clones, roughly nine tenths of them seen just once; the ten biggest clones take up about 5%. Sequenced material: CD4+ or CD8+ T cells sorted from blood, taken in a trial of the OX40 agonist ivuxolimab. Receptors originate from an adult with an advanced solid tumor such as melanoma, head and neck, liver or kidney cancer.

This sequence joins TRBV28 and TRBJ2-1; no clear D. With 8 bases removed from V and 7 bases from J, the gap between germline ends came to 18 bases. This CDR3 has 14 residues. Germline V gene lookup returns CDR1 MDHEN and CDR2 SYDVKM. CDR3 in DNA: TGTGCCAGCTCGGCAGGCACTCCTGAGAATGAGCAGTTCTTC. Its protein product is CASSAGTPENEQFF.

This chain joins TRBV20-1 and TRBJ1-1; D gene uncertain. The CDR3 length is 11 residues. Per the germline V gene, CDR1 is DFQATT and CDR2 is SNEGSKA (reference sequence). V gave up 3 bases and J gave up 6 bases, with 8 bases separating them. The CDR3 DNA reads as TGCAGTGCTAGTGGCGGGCCTGAAGCTTTCTTT. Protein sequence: CSASGGPEAFF.

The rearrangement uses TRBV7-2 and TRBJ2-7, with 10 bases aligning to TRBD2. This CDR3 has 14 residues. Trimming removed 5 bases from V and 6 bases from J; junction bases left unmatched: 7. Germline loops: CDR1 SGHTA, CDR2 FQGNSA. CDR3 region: CASSPGLASGEQYF. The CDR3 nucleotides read TGTGCCAGCAGCCCGGGACTAGCGTCGGGCGAGCAGTACTTC.

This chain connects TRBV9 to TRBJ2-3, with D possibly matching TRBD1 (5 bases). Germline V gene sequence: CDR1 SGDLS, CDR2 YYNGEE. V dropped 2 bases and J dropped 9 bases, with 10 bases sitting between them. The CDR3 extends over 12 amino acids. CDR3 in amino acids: CASSVDKGTQYF. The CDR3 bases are TGTGCCAGCAGCGTCGATAAGGGGACGCAGTATTTT.

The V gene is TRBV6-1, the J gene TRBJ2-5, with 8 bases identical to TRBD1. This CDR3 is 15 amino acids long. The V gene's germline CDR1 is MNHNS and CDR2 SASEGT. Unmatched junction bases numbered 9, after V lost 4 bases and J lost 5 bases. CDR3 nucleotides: TGTGCCAGCAGTGCTACAGGGGGTGGGGGGGAGACCCAGTACTTC. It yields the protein CASSATGGGGETQYF.

The CDR3 DNA reads TGTGCCAGCAGTTTCCGGGGAGGTCTGGGCTACGAGCAGTACTTC. Its protein is CASSFRGGLGYEQYF. This chain connects TRBV27 to TRBJ2-7; a possible D gene is TRBD2 (6 bases). V lost 3 bases and J 3 bases, leaving 15 bases between the germline ends. Germline CDR1 MNHEY, CDR2 SMNVEV (reference sequence). This CDR3 is 15 amino acids long.

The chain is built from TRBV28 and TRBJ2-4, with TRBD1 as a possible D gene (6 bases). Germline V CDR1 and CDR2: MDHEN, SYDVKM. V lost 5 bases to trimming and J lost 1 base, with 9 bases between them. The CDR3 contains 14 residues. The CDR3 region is CASSTGSAKNIQYF. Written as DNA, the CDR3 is TGTGCCAGCAGTACAGGGTCGGCCAAAAACATTCAGTACTTC.

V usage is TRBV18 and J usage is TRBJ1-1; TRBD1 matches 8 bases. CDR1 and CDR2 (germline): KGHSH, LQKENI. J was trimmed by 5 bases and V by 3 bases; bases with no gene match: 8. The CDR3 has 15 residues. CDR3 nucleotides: TGTGCCAGCTCACCTTTGGACGGACAGGGTACTGAAGCTTTCTTT. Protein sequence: CASSPLDGQGTEAFF. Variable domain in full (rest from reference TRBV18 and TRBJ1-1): NAGVMQNPRHLVRRRGQEARLRCSPMKGHSHVYWYRQLPEEGLKFMVYLQKENIIDESGMPKERFSAEFPKEGPSILRIQQVVRGDSAAYFCASSPLDGQGTEAFFGQGTRLTVV.

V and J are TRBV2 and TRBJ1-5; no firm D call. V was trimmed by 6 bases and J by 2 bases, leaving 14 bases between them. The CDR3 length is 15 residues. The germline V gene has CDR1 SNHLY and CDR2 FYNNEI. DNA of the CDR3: TGTGCCAGCAGAGTCCTAAGTTCGGGCAATCAGCCCCAGCATTTT. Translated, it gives CASRVLSSGNQPQHF.

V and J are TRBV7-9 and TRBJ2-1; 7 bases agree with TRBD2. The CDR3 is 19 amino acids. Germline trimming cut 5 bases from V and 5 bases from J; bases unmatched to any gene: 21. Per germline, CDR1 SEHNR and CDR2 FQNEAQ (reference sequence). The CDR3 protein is CASSPLTGLGLGPNNEQFF. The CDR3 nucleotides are TGTGCCAGCAGCCCACTCACGGGCCTAGGACTAGGACCTAACAATGAGCAGTTCTTC.

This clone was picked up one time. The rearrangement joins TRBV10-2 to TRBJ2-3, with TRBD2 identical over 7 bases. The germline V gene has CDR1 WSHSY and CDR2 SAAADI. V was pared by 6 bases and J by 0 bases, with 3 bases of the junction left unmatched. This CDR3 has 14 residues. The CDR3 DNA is TGCGCCAGCAGGGGGGGGACTAGCACAGATACGCAGTATTTT. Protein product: CASRGGTSTDTQYF.

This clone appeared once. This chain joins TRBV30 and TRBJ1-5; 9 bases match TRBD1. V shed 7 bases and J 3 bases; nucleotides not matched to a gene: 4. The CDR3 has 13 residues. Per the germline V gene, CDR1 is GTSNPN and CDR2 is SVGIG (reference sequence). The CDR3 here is CASGQGINQPQHF. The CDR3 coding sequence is TGTGCCTCCGGACAGGGGATCAATCAGCCCCAGCATTTT.

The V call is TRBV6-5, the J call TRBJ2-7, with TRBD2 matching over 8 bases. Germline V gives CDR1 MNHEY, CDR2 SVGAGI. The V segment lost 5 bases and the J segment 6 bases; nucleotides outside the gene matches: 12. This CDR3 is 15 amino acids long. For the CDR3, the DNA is TGTGCCAGCAGTCCCGTGGTAGCGGGGCCCCTCGAGCAGTACTTC. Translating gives CASSPVVAGPLEQYF.

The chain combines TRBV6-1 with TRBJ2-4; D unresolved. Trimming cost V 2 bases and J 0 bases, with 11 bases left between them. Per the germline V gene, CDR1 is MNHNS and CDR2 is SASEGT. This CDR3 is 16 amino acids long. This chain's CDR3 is CASSERQNLAKNIQYF. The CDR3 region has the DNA TGTGCCAGCAGTGAAAGGCAGAACCTAGCCAAAAACATTCAGTACTTC.

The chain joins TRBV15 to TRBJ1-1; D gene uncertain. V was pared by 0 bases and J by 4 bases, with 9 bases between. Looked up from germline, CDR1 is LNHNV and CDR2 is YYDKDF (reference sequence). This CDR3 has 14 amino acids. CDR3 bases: TGTGCCACCAGCAGAGATTTGCCCGGCACTGAAGCTTTCTTT. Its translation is CATSRDLPGTEAFF. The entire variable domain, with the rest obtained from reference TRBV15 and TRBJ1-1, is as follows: DAMVIQNPRYQVTQFGKPVTLSCSQTLNHNVMYWYQQKSSQAPKLLFHYYDKDFNNEADTPDNFQSRRPNTSFCFLDIRSPGLGDTAMYLCATSRDLPGTEAFFGQGTRLTVV.

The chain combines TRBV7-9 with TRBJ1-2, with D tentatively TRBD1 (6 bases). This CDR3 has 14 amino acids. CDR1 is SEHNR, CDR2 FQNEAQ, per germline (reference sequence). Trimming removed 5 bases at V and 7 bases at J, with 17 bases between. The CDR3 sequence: CASSPPGGAGGYTF. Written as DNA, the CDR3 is TGTGCCAGCAGCCCACCCGGGGGCGCGGGTGGCTACACCTTC.

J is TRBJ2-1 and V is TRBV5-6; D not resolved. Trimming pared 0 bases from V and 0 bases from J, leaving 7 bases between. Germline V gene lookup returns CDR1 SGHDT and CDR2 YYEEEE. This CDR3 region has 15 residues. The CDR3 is CASSLAPSSYNEQFF. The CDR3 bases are TGTGCCAGCAGCTTGGCACCTAGCTCCTACAATGAGCAGTTCTTC.

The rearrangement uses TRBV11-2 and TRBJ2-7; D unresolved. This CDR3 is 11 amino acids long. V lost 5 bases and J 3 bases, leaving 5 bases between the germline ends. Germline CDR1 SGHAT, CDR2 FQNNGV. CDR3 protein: CASSRHYEQYF. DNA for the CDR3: TGTGCCAGCAGCCGCCACTACGAGCAGTACTTC.

Here the CDR3 DNA reads TGTGCCTGGAGTGGTGCAGCTGGAAACACCATATATTTT. It yields the protein CAWSGAAGNTIYF. This chain connects TRBV30 to TRBJ1-3, with D unclear. Germline CDR1 is GTSNPN and CDR2 is SVGIG (reference sequence). This CDR3 contains 13 residues. The V gene lost 1 base and the J gene lost 2 bases, with 6 bases spanning the gap.

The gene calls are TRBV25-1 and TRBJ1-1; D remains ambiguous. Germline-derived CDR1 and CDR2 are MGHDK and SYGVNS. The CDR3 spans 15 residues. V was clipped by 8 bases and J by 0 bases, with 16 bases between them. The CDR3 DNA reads TGTGCCAGCGCACCTAATCTGTGGGTGAACACTGAAGCTTTCTTT. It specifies CASAPNLWVNTEAFF.

CDR3 in DNA: TGTGCCAGCAGCCATAGGGCGGGACAGGGGAGGAATGAGCAGTTCTTC. It translates to CASSHRAGQGRNEQFF. This sequence joins TRBV14 and TRBJ2-1; 10 bases line up with TRBD1. The CDR3 contains 16 residues. Germline-derived CDR1 and CDR2 are SGHDN and FVKESK. The trim removed 3 bases at V and 7 bases at J, leaving 9 bases unmatched.

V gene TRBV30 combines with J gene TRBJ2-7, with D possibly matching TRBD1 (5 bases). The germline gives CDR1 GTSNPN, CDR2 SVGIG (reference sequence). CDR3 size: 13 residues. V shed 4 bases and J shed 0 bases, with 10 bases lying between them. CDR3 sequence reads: CAWNEGASYEQYF. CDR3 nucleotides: TGTGCCTGGAATGAAGGGGCCTCCTACGAGCAGTACTTC.

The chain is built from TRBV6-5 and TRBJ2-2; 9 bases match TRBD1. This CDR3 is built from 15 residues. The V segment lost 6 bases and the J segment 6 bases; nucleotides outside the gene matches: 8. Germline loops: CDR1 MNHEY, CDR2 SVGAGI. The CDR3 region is CASRTGGQSAGELFF. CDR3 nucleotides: TGTGCCAGCAGAACAGGGGGCCAGTCGGCCGGGGAGCTGTTTTTT.

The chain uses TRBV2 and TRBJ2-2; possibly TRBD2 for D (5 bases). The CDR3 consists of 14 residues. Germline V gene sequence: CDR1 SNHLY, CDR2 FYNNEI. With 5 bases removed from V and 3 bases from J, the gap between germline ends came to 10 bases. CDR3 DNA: TGTGCCAGCAGTCCCTCGGGGTACACCGGGGAGCTGTTTTTT. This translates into CASSPSGYTGELFF.

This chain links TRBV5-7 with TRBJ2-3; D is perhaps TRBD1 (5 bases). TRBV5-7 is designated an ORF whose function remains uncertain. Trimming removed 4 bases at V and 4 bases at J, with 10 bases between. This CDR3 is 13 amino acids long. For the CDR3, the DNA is TGTGCCAGCAGCCAGGGTCCCCCAGATACGCAGTATTTT. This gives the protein CASSQGPPDTQYF.

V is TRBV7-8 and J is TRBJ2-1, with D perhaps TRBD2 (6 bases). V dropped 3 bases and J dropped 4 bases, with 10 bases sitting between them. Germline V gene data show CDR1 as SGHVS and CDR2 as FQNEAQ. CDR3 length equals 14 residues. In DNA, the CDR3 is TGTGCCAGCAGCTTGTCGGGAGCATACAATGAGCAGTTCTTC. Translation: CASSLSGAYNEQFF.

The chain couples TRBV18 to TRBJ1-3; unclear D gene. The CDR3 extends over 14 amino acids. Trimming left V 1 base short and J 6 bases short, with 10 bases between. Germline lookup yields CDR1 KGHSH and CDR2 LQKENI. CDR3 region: CASSPLTEENTIYF. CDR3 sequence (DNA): TGTGCCAGCTCACCACTAACGGAGGAAAACACCATATATTTT.

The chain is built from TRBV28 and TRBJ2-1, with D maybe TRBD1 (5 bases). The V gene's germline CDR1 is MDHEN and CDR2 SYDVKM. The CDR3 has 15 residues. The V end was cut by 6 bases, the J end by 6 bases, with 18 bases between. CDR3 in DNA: TGTGCCAGCAGCACTGGCTCCCAGGGTTTCAATGAGCAGTTCTTC. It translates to CASSTGSQGFNEQFF.